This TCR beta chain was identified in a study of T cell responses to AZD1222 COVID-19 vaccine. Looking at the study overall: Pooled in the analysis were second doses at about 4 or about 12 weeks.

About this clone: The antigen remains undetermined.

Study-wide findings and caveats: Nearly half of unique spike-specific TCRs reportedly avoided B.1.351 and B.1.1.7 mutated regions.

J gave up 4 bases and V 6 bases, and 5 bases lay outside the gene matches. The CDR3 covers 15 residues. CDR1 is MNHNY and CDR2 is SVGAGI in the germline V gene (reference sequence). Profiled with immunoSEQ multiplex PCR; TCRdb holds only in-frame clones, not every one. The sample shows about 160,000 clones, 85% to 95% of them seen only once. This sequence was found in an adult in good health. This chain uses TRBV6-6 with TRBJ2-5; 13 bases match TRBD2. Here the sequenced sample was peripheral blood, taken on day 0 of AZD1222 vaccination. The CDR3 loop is CASSTSGGAGETQYF. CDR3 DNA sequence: TGTGCCAGCAGCACTAGCGGGGGGGCAGGAGAGACCCAGTACTTC.